Detailed here is one T cell receptor beta chain. Antigen specificity is unknown. From germline, CDR1 is LGHNA and CDR2 YSLEER. This CDR3 region has 17 residues. V lost 4 bases and J lost 0, with 16 bases in between. This specimen belongs to a study of T cell responses to AZD1222 COVID-19 vaccine. Generated by immunoSEQ multiplex PCR, the TCRdb table keeps only in-frame clones and is missing some. This repertoire shows more than 85,000 clones, around 76% found once; its top ten account for more than 4.5%. Notes on the study in general: Among AZD1222 vaccinees, only five to seven were seropositive at baseline.

This rearrangement joins TRBV4-3 to TRBJ1-3, with D possibly being TRBD1 (5 bases). The origin of this receptor is an adult in good health. This specimen was peripheral blood, taken on day 0 of AZD1222 vaccination. In DNA, the CDR3 is TGCGCCAGCAGCCGTATCGTTACAGGCCTCTCTGGAAACACCATATATTTT. It is translated as CASSRIVTGLSGNTIYF.